This TCR beta chain emerged from a study of shared clonotypes between healthy human individuals. Study results and caveats: The represented genetic and exposure-history diversity was limited by the small number of donors.

Details on this clone: The antigen remains unidentified.

Under the authors' procedure: ImmunoSEQ output held junction-only sequences without quality scores, so filtering differed. Assay: immunoSEQ multiplex PCR; the TCRdb copy retains only in-frame clones and omits some. Clone size and V and J calls were adopted from that table, with D and trimming inferred from the DNA. The sample lists some 580,000 clones, around 97% seen once, with 0.045% to 0.07% in the top ten. The CDR3 spans 13 residues. The V end was cut by 6 bases, the J end by 0 bases, with 8 bases between. The germline gives CDR1 WNHNN, CDR2 SYGVQD (reference sequence). A split of CD4+ cells into CD45RA+ naive and CD45RA-negative memory subsets was performed.

V and J are TRBV10-1 and TRBJ1-1, with a tentative D call TRBD1 (5 bases). This TCR was sampled from a woman in her thirties in good health. Sequencing input: naive CD4+ T cells sorted from blood. As for subset: CD45RA+ positively selected. The CDR3 region is CASSETVNTEAFF. CDR3 coding DNA: TGCGCCAGCAGCGAGACAGTGAACACTGAAGCTTTCTTT.